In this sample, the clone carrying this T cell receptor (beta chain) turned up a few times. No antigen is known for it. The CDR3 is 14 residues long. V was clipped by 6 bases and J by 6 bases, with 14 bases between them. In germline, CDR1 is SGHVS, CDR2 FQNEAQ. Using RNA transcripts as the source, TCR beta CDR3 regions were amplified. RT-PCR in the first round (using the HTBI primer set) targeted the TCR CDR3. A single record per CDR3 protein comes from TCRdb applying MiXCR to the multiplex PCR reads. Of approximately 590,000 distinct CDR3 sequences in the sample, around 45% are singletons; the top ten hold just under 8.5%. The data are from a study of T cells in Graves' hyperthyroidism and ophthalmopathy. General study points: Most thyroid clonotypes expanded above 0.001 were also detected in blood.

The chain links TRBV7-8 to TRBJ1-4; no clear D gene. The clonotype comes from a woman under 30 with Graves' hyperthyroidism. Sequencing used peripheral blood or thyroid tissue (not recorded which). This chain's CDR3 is CASSPAELDEKLFF. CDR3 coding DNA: TGTGCCAGCAGTCCTGCGGAGTTGGATGAAAAACTGTTTTTT.